A single T cell receptor beta chain is shown here with its context. This entry comes from a study of control samples from healthy donors and cancer patients. Clones were sequenced by immunoSEQ multiplex PCR, and TCRdb holds only the in-frame ones, with some missing. Here the sample spans some 190,000 clones, around 90% being singletons. Deletions cut 0 bases from V and 1 base from J, with 6 bases between. CDR1 is MRHNA and CDR2 is SNTAGT in the germline V gene. The CDR3 loop spans 14 amino acids. V and J are TRBV6-4 and TRBJ1-1; D remains unclear. Specimen: blood. This TCR derives from a man under 40 in good health. The CDR3 sequence is CASSDSNRNTEAFF. Here the CDR3 DNA reads TGTGCCAGCAGTGACTCGAACAGGAACACTGAAGCTTTCTTT.